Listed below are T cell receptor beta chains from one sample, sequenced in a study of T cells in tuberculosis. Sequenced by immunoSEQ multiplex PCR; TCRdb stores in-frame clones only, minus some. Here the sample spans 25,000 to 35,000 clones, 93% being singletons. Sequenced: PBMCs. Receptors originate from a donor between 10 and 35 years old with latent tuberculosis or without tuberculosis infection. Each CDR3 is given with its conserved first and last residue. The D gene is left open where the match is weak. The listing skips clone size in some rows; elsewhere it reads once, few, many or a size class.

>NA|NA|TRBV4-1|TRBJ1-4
CASSHPSRIEKLFF
TGCGCCAGCAGCCATCCCTCGCGGATTGAAAAACTGTTTTTT
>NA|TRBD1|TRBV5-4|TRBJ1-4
CASSLQGGGEKLFF
TGTGCCAGCAGCTTACAAGGGGGCGGTGAAAAACTGTTTTTT
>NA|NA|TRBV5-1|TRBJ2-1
CASSSGTSSYNEQFF
TGCGCCAGCAGCTCCGGGACTTCCTCCTACAATGAGCAGTTCTTC
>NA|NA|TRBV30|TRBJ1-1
CAWSVGLANTEAFF
TGTGCCTGGAGTGTCGGACTTGCGAACACTGAAGCTTTCTTT
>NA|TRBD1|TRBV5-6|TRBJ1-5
CASSLVRTGLQPQHF
TGTGCCAGCAGCTTGGTTCGGACAGGGCTACAGCCCCAGCATTTT
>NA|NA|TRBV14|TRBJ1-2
CASSQRGGGGYTF
TGTGCCAGCAGCCAACGAGGCGGGGGTGGCTACACCTTC
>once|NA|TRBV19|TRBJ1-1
CASSAGRPNTEAFF
TGTGCCAGTAGTGCGGGGAGACCTAACACTGAAGCTTTCTTT
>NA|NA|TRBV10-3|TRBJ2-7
CAISDPLFSYEQYF
TGTGCCATCAGTGACCCACTGTTCTCCTACGAGCAGTACTTC
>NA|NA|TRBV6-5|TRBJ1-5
CASSPIGERQPQHF
TGTGCCAGCAGCCCTATCGGGGAACGTCAGCCCCAGCATTTT
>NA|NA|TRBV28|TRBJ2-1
CASSLYNNEQFF
TGTGCCAGCAGTTTATATAACAATGAGCAGTTCTTC
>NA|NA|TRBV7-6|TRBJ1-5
CASSLVQGNQPQHF
TGTGCCAGCAGCTTAGTACAGGGCAATCAGCCCCAGCATTTT
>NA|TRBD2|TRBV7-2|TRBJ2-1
CASSLGGGLAGVEQFF
TGTGCCAGCAGCTTAGGAGGTGGACTAGCGGGGGTGGAGCAGTTCTTC
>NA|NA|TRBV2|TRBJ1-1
CASSRTIMNTEAFF
TGTGCCAGCAGCCGGACTATAATGAACACTGAAGCTTTCTTT
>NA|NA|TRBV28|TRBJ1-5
CASSRGVGQPQHF
TGTGCCAGCAGCCGGGGGGTTGGCCAGCCCCAGCATTTT
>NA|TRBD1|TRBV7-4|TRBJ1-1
CASSLKYGDRGSAEAFF
TGTGCCAGCAGCTTAAAATACGGGGACAGGGGGAGCGCTGAAGCTTTCTTT
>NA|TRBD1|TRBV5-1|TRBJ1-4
CASSIQGADEKLFF
TGCGCCAGCAGCATACAGGGGGCAGATGAAAAACTGTTTTTT
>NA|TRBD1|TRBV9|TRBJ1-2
CASSVEDSGGPYGYTF
TGTGCCAGCAGCGTAGAAGACTCAGGGGGTCCCTATGGCTACACCTTC
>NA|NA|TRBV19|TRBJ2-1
CASSRQASTGPYNEQFF
TGTGCCAGTTCCAGGCAGGCCTCGACAGGCCCCTACAATGAGCAGTTCTTC
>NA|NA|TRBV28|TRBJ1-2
CASSLGQAYGYTF
TGTGCCAGCAGTTTAGGGCAGGCCTATGGCTACACCTTC
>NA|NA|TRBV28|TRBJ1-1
CASSHDTEVNTEAFF
TGTGCCAGCAGTCACGACACAGAAGTGAACACTGAAGCTTTCTTT
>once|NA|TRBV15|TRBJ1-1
CATSTNNRGTEAFF
TGTGCCACCAGCACAAACAATCGGGGCACTGAAGCTTTCTTT
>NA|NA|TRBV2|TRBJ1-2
CASNRREGDYGYTF
TGTGCCAGCAACAGGAGGGAGGGAGACTATGGCTACACCTTC
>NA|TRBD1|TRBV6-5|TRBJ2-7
CASSYSRTGGEQYF
TGTGCCAGCAGTTACTCGAGGACAGGGGGAGAGCAGTACTTC
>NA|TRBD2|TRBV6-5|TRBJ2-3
CASSLRGGRSDTQYF
TGTGCCAGCAGCCTGCGGGGGGGCCGGTCAGATACGCAGTATTTT
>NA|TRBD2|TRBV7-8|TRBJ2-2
CASTGLAGAGELFF
TGTGCCAGCACCGGACTAGCGGGGGCGGGGGAGCTGTTTTTT
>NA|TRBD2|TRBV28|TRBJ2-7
CASTGRNIGEQYF
TGTGCCAGCACCGGGAGGAACATTGGCGAGCAGTACTTC
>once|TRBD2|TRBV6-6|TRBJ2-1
CASSYPKEGGNEQFF
TGTGCCAGCAGTTACCCAAAGGAGGGAGGGAATGAGCAGTTCTTC
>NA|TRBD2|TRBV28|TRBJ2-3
CASSLSTSGRAPYF
TGTGCCAGCAGTTTATCCACTAGCGGGAGGGCCCCGTATTTT
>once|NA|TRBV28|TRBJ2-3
CASSDPGESDTQYF
TGTGCCAGCAGTGATCCGGGGGAGTCAGATACGCAGTATTTT
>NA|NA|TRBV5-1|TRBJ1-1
CASSSTQGMVGTEAFF
TGCGCCAGCAGCTCGACCCAGGGGATGGTGGGCACTGAAGCTTTCTTT
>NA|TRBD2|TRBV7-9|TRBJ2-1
CASTLLGEGGSEQFF
TGTGCCAGCACCCTCTTGGGGGAGGGTGGCAGTGAGCAGTTCTTC
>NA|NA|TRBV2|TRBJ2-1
CASSELYNEQFF
TGTGCCAGCAGCGAACTTTACAATGAGCAGTTCTTC
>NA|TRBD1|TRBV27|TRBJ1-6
CASSLFRTGAPDNSPLHF
TGTGCCAGCAGTTTATTTAGGACAGGGGCACCCGATAATTCACCCCTCCACTTT
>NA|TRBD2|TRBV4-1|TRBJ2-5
CASSPLWWEGRETQYF
TGCGCCAGCAGCCCGCTCTGGTGGGAGGGGCGGGAGACCCAGTACTTC
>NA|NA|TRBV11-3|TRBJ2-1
CASSLGGRRSSYNEQFF
TGTGCCAGCAGCTTAGGGGGGCGGAGGAGCTCCTACAATGAGCAGTTCTTC
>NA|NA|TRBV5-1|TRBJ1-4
CASSLIPSTNEKLFF
TGCGCCAGCAGCTTGATTCCTTCAACTAATGAAAAACTGTTTTTT
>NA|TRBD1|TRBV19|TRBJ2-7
CASSIGTAYEQYF
TGTGCCAGTAGTATTGGGACAGCGTACGAGCAGTACTTC
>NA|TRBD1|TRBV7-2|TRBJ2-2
CASRPQGAGELFF
TGTGCCAGCAGACCTCAGGGGGCCGGGGAGCTGTTTTTT
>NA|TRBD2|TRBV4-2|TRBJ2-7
CASSPLGGGRVHEQYF
TGTGCCAGCAGCCCCCTGGGGGGCGGGAGGGTTCACGAGCAGTACTTC
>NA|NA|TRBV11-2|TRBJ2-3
CASSLGHGGGRTDTQYF
TGTGCCAGCAGCTTAGGCCATGGGGGGGGGCGTACAGATACGCAGTATTTT
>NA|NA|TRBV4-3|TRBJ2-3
CASRAAAGSATDTQYF
TGCGCCAGCAGAGCTGCCGCGGGGTCGGCCACAGATACGCAGTATTTT
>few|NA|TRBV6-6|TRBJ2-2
CASGGKYTGELFF
TGTGCCAGCGGGGGCAAATACACCGGGGAGCTGTTTTTT
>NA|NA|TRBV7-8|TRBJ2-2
CASSLIGQTGTGELFF
TGTGCCAGCAGCTTAATAGGACAGACGGGCACCGGGGAGCTGTTTTTT
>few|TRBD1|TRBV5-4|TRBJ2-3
CASSSQGATDTQYF
TGTGCCAGCAGCTCACAGGGGGCAACGGATACGCAGTATTTT
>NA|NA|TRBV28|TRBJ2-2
CASTRLDPTGELFF
TGTGCCAGCACCCGACTAGACCCCACCGGGGAGCTGTTTTTT
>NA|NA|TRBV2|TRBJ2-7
CASSDPPAGVLEQYF
TGTGCCAGCAGTGACCCGCCGGCGGGCGTCTTGGAGCAGTACTTC
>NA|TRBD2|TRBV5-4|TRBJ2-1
CASRFRGGTNEQFF
TGTGCCAGCAGATTCCGGGGGGGCACGAATGAGCAGTTCTTC
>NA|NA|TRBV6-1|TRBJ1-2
CASSRGEGGGYTF
TGTGCCAGCAGTCGAGGGGAGGGAGGTGGCTACACCTTC
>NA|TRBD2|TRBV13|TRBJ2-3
CASSLGSGGVATDTQYF
TGTGCCAGCAGCTTAGGGTCGGGAGGGGTGGCCACAGATACGCAGTATTTT
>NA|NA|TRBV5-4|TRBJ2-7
CASSLGLTETISYEQYF
TGTGCCAGCAGCTTGGGACTGACAGAGACGATCTCCTACGAGCAGTACTTC
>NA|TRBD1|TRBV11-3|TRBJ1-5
CASSLMTGCISQPQHF
TGTGCCAGCAGCTTAATGACAGGGTGCATTAGTCAGCCCCAGCATTTT
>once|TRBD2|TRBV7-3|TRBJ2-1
CASSLTGLAGEEQFF
TGTGCCAGCAGCTTAACAGGACTAGCGGGAGAAGAGCAGTTCTTC
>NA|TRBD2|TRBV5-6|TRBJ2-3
CASSQTSGGIFTDTQYF
TGTGCCAGCAGCCAGACTAGCGGGGGGATCTTCACAGATACGCAGTATTTT
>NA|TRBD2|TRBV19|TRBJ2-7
CASSRFLAGNEQYF
TGTGCCAGTAGTAGGTTCCTAGCGGGAAACGAGCAGTACTTC
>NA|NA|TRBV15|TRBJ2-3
CATSTSTDTQYF
TGTGCCACCAGCACGAGCACAGATACGCAGTATTTT
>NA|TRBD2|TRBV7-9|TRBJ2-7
CASSRTSGGAYEQYF
TGTGCCAGCAGCCGGACTAGCGGGGGGGCCTACGAGCAGTACTTC